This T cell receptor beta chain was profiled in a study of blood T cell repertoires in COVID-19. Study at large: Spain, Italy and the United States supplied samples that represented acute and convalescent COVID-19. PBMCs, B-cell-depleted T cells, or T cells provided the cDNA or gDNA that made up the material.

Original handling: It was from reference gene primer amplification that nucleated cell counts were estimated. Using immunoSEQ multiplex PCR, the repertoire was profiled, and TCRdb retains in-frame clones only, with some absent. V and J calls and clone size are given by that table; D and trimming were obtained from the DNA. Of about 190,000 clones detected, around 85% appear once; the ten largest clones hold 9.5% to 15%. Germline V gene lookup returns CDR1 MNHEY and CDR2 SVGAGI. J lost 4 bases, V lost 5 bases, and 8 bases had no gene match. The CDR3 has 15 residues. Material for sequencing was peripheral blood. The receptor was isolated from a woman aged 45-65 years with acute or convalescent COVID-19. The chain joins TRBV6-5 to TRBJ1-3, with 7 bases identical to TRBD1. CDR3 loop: CASSPPGQRGNTIYF. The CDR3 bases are TGTGCCAGCAGTCCTCCGGGACAGAGAGGAAACACCATATATTTT.